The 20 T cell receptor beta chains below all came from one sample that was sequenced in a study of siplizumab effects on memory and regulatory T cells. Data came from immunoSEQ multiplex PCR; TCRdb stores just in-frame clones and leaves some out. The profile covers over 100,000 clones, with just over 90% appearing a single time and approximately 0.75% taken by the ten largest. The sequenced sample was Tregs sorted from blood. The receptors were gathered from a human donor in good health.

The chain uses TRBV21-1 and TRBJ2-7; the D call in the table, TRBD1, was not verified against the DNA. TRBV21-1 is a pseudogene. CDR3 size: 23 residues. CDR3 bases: TGTGCCAGCAGCAATCCAGGGGCAGAAACGGGACAGGGGGATATACCCATATCCTACGAGCAGTACTTC. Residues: CASSNPGAETGQGDIPISYEQYF.

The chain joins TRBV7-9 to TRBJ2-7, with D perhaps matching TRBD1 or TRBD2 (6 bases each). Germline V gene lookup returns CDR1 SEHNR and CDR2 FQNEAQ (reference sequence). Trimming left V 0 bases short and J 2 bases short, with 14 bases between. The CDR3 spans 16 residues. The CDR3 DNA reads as TGTGCCAGCAGCTTAGCGGCGGGACAAGGAGCCTACGAGCAGTACTTC. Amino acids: CASSLAAGQGAYEQYF.

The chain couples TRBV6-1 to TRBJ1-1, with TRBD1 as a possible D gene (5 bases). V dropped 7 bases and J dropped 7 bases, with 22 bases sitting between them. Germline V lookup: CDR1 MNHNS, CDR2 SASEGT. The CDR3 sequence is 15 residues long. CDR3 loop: CASTVPRLDRHEAFF. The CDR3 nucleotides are TGTGCCAGCACGGTCCCGCGACTTGACAGACATGAAGCTTTCTTT.

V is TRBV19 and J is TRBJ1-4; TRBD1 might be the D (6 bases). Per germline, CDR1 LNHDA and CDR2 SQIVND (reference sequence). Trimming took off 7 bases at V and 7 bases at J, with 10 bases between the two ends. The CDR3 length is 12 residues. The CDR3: CASNRVGEKLFF. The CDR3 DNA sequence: TGTGCCAGTAACAGGGTCGGTGAAAAACTGTTTTTT.

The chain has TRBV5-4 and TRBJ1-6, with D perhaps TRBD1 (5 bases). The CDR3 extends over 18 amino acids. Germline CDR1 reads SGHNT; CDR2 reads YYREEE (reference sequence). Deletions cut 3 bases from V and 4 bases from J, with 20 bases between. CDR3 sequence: CASSSFYTRGVYNSPLHF. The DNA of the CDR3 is TGTGCCAGCAGCTCCTTCTACACCCGAGGGGTTTATAATTCACCCCTCCACTTT. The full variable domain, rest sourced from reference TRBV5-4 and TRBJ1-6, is ETGVTQSPTHLIKTRGQQVTLRCSSQSGHNTVSWYQQALGQGPQFIFQYYREEENGRGNFPPRFSGLQFPNYSSELNVNALELDDSALYLCASSSFYTRGVYNSPLHFGNGTRLTVT.

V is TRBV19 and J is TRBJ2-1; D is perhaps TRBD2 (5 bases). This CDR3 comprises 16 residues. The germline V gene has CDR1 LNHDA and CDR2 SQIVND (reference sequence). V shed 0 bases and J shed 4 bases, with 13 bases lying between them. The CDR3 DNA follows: TGTGCCAGTAGTATAGACGGCGGAGGCGGGTACAATGAGCAGTTCTTC. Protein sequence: CASSIDGGGGYNEQFF. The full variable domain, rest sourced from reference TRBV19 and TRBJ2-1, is DGGITQSPKYLFRKEGQNVTLSCEQNLNHDAMYWYRQDPGQGLRLIYYSQIVNDFQKGDIAEGYSVSREKKESFPLTVTSAQKNPTAFYLCASSIDGGGGYNEQFFGPGTRLTVL.

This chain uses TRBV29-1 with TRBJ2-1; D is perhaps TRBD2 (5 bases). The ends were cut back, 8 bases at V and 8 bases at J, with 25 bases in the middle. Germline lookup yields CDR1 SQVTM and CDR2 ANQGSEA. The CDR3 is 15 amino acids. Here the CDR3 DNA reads TGCAGCCCCCTCGGGGTAGGTGTGTCTGGTTATGAGCAGTTCTTC. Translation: CSPLGVGVSGYEQFF.

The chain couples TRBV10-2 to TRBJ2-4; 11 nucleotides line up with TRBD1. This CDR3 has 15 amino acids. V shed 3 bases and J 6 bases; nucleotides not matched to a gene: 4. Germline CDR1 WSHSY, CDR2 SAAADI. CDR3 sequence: CASSDPGQGGNIQYF. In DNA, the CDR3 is TGCGCCAGCAGTGACCCGGGACAGGGGGGAAACATTCAGTACTTC.

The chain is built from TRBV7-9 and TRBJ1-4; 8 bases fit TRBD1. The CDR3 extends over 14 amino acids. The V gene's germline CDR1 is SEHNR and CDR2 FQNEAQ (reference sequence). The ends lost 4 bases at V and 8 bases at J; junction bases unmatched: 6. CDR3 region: CASSSGQVREKLFF. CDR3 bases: TGTGCCAGCAGCTCGGGACAGGTCCGGGAAAAACTGTTTTTT.

The CDR3 coding sequence is TGTGCCAGCAGTACTAGCGGGAGATCCACAGATACGCAGTATTTT. This translates into CASSTSGRSTDTQYF. This chain links TRBV28 with TRBJ2-3; 11 bases map to TRBD2. This CDR3 has 15 residues. Trimming cost V 5 bases and J 2 bases; bases outside gene matches: 3. Germline CDR1 reads MDHEN; CDR2 reads SYDVKM.

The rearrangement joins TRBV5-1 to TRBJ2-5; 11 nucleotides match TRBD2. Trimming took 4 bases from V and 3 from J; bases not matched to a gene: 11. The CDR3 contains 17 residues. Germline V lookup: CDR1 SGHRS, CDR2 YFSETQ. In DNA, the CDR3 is TGCGCCAGCAGCCGTTATAGCGGGAGGGCCGGGGAAGAGACCCAGTACTTC. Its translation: CASSRYSGRAGEETQYF.

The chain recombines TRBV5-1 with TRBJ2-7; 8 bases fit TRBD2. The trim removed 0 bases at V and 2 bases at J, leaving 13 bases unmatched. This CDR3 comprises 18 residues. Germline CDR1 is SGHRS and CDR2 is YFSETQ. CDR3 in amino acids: CASSLGYTPLAATYEQYF. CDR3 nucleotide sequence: TGCGCCAGCAGCTTGGGCTACACCCCACTAGCGGCGACCTACGAGCAGTACTTC.

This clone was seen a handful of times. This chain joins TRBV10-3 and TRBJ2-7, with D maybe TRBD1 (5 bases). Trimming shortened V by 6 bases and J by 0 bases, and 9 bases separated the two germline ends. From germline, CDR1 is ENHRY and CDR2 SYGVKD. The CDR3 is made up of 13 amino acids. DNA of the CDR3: TGTGCCATCAGAGCCGACAGCTCCTACGAGCAGTACTTC. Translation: CAIRADSSYEQYF.

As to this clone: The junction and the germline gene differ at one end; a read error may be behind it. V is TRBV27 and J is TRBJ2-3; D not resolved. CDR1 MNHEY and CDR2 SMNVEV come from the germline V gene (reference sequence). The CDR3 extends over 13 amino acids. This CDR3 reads CASSLMGLSSLDF. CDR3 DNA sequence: TGTGCCAGCAGTTTAATGGGCCTGTCTTCGCTGGATTTT.

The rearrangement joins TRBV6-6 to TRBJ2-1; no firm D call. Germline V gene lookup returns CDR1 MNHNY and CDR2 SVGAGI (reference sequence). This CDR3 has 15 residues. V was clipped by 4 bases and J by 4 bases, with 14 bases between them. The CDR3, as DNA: TGTGCCAGCAGTTCCGGCAGCTCTCAATACAATGAGCAGTTCTTC. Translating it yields CASSSGSSQYNEQFF.

The CDR3 spells CASSRANYDTDTQYF. CDR3 in DNA: TGTGCCAGCAGCAGGGCGAACTACGACACAGATACGCAGTATTTT. The V and J genes are TRBV2 and TRBJ2-3; D may be TRBD1 (5 bases). Per germline, CDR1 SNHLY and CDR2 FYNNEI. The CDR3 is 15 residues long. Between the trimmed V and J ends, which lost 6 bases and 2 bases, there was a span of 15 bases.

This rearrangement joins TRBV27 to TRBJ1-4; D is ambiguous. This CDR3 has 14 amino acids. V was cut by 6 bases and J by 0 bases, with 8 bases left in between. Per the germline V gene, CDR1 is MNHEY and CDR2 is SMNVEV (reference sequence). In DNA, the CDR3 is TGTGCCAGCAGGCGGACGGCAACTAATGAAAAACTGTTTTTT. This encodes CASRRTATNEKLFF.

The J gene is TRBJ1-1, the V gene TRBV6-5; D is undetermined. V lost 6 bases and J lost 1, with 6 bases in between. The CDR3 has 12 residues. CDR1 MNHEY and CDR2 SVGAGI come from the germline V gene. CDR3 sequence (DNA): TGTGCCAGCAGCCGTGAGAACACTGAAGCTTTCTTT. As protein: CASSRENTEAFF.

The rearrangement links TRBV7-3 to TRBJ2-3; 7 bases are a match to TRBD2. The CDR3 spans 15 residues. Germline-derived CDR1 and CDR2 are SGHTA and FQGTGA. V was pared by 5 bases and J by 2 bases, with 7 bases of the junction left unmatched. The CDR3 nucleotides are TGTGCCAGCAGCCCGGGGACTACCGACACAGATACGCAGTATTTT. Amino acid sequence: CASSPGTTDTDTQYF.

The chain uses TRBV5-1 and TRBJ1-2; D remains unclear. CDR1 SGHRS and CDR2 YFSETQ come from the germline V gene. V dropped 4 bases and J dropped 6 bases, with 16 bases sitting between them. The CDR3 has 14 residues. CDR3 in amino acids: CASSKDGDTNGYTF. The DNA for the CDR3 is TGCGCCAGCAGCAAGGATGGGGATACCAATGGCTACACCTTC.